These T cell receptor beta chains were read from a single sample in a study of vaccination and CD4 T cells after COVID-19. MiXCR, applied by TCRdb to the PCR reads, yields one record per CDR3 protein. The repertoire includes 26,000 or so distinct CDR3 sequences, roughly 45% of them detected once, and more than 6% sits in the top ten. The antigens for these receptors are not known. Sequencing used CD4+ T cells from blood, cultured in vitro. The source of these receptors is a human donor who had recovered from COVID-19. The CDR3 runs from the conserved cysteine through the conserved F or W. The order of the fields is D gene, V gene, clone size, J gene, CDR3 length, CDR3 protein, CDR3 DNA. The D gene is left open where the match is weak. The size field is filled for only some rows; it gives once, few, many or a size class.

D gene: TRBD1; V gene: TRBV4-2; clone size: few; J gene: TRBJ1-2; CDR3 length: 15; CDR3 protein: CASSQERTGGAGYTF; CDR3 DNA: TGTGCCAGCAGCCAAGAGAGGACAGGGGGGGCTGGCTACACCTTC
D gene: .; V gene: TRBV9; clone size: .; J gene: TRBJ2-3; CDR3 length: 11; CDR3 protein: CASSNTDTQYF; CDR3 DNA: TGTGCCAGCAGCAACACAGATACGCAGTATTTT
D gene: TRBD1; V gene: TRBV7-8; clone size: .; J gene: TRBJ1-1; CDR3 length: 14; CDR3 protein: CASSFWDRATEAFF; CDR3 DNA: TGTGCCAGCAGCTTCTGGGACAGGGCCACTGAAGCTTTCTTT
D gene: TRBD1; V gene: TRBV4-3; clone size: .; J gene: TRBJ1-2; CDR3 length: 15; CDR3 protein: CASSHETGTVYGYTF; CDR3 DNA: TGCGCCAGCAGCCATGAAACCGGGACAGTCTATGGCTACACCTTC
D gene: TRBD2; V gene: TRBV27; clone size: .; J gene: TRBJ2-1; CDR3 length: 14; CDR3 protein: CASSPRLAGNEQFF; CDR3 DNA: TGTGCCAGCAGTCCCCGACTAGCGGGGAATGAGCAGTTCTTC
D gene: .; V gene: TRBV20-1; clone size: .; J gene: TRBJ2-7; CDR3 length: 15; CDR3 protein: CSARDPMGSGDEQYF; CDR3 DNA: TGCAGTGCTAGAGATCCTATGGGGTCGGGTGACGAGCAGTACTTC
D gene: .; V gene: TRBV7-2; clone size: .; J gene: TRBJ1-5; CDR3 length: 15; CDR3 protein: CASSRGTLSNQPQHF; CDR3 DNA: TGTGCCAGCAGTAGGGGGACGCTCAGCAATCAGCCCCAGCATTTT
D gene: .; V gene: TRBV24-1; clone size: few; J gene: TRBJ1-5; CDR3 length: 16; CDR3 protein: CATSGDPGTKNQPQHF; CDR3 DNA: TGTGCCACCAGTGGTGATCCCGGGACAAAAAATCAGCCCCAGCATTTT
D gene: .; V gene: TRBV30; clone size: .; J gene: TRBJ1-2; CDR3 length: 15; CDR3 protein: CAWAHGGAINYGYTF; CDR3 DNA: TGTGCCTGGGCCCACGGGGGGGCGATCAACTATGGCTACACCTTC
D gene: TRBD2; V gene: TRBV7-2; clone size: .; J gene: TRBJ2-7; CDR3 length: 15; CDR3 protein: CASSILAGESYEQYF; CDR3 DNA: TGTGCCAGCAGCATACTAGCGGGAGAGTCCTACGAGCAGTACTTC
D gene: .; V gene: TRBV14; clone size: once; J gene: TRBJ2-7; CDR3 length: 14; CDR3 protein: CASSEVGSFYEQYF; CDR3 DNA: TGTGCCAGCAGCGAGGTGGGTAGTTTCTACGAGCAGTACTTC
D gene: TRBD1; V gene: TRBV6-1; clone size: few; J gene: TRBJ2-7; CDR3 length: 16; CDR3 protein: CASSDPAGTGGYEQYF; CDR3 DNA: TGTGCCAGCAGTGACCCCGCCGGGACAGGGGGCTACGAGCAGTACTTC
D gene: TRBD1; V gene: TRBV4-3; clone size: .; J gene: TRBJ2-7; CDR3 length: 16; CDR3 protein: CASSQSQGEYVYEQYF; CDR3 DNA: TGCGCCAGCAGCCAGTCACAGGGGGAATACGTCTACGAGCAGTACTTC
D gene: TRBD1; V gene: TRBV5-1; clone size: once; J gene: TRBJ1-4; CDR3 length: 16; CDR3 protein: CASSRTGSTTNEKLFF; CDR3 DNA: TGCGCCAGCAGCAGGACAGGCTCCACAACTAATGAAAAACTGTTTTTT
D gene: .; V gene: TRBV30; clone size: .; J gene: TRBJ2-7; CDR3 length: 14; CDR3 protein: CAWSVETVGYEQYF; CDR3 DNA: TGTGCCTGGAGTGTCGAGACCGTTGGGTACGAGCAGTACTTC
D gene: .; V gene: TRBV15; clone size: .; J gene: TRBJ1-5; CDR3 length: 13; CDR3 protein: CATSQTGFQPQHF; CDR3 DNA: TGTGCCACCAGCCAAACAGGGTTTCAGCCCCAGCATTTT
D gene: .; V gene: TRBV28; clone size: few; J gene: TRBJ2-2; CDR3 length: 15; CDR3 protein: CASSLTGPNTGELFF; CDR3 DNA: TGTGCCAGCAGTTTGACCGGGCCAAACACCGGGGAGCTGTTTTTT
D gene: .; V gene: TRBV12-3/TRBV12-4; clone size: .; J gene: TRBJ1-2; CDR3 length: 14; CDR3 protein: CASSLRGQGYGYTF; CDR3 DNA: TGTGCCAGCAGTTTGCGGGGCCAGGGCTATGGCTACACCTTC
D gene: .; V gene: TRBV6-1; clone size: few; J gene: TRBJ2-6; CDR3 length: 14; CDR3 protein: CASRDGAGANVLTF; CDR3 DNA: TGTGCCAGCAGGGATGGGGCCGGGGCCAACGTCCTGACTTTC
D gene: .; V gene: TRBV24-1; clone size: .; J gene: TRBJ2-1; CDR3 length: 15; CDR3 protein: CATSDFRGAYDEQFF; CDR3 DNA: TGTGCCACCAGTGATTTCCGGGGGGCTTACGATGAGCAGTTCTTC
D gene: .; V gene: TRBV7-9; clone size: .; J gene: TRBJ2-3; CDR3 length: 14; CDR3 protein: CASSFGIRTDTQYF; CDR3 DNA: TGTGCCAGCAGCTTTGGGATACGGACGGATACGCAGTATTTT
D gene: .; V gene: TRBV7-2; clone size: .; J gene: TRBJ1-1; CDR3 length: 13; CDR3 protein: CASSFLVLSEAFF; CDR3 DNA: TGTGCCAGCAGCTTTCTAGTTCTGTCTGAAGCTTTCTTT
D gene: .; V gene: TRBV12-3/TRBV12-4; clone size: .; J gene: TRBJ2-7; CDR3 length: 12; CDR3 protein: CASSSSGGEQYF; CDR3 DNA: TGTGCCAGCAGTTCTAGTGGAGGCGAGCAGTACTTC
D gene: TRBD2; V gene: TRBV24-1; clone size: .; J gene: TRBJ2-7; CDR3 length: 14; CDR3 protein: CATSDPTSVHEQYF; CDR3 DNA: TGTGCCACCAGTGATCCGACTAGCGTACACGAGCAGTACTTC
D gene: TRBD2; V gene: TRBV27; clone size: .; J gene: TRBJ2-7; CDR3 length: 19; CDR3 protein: CASSPPPGLAGVRAGEQYF; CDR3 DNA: TGTGCCAGCAGTCCCCCGCCGGGACTAGCGGGAGTCAGAGCTGGCGAGCAGTACTTC
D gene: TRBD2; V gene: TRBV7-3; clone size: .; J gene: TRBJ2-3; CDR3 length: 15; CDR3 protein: CASSSAGTRTDTQYF; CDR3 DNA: TGTGCCAGCAGCTCTGCCGGGACTAGAACAGATACGCAGTATTTT
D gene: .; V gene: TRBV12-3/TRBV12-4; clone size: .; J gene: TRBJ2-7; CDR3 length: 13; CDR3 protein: CASSLEGGYEQYF; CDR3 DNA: TGTGCCAGCAGTTTGGAAGGAGGATACGAGCAGTACTTC
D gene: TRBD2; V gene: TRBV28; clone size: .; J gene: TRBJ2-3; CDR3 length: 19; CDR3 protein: CASSLSLRLKAGGTDTQYF; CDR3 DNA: TGTGCCAGCAGTTTATCCCTCCGACTTAAGGCGGGAGGCACAGATACGCAGTATTTT
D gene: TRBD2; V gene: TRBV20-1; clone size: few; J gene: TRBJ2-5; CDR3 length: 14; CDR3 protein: CSGTSGGGGETQYF; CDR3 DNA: TGCAGTGGGACTAGCGGAGGCGGAGGGGAGACCCAGTACTTC
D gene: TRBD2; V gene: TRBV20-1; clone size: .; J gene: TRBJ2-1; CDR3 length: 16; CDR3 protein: CSATPGLAGSYNEQFF; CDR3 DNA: TGCAGTGCTACACCGGGACTAGCGGGTTCCTACAATGAGCAGTTCTTC
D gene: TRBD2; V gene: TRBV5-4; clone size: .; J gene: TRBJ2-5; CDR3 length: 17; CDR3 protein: CASSPPRLAGVEETQYF; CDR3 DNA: TGTGCCAGCAGCCCGCCCCGACTAGCGGGAGTAGAAGAGACCCAGTACTTC
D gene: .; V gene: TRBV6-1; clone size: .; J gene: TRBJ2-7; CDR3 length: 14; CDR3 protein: CASSDWESSYEQYF; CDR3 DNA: TGTGCCAGCAGTGACTGGGAAAGCTCCTACGAGCAGTACTTC
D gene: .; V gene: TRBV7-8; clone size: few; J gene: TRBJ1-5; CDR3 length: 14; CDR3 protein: CASSLAQRNQPQHF; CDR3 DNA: TGTGCCAGCAGCTTAGCACAGCGAAATCAGCCCCAGCATTTT
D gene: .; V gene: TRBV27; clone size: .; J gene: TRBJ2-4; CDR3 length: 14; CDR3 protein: CASSLTWPEGLQYF; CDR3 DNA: TGTGCCAGCAGTTTAACATGGCCCGAGGGCCTTCAGTACTTC
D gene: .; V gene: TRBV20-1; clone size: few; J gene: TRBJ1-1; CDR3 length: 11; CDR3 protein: CSADDTGTAFF; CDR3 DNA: TGCAGTGCTGATGACACGGGAACGGCTTTCTTT
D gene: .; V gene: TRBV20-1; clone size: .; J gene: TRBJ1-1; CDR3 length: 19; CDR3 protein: CSARLYLTGANRRNTEAFF; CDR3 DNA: TGCAGTGCGAGATTATACTTGACAGGAGCTAATAGGCGGAACACTGAAGCTTTCTTT
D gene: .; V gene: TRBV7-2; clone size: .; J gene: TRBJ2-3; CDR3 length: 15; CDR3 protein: CASSLWGPPTDTQYF; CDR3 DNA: TGTGCCAGCAGCTTATGGGGGCCCCCCACAGATACGCAGTATTTT
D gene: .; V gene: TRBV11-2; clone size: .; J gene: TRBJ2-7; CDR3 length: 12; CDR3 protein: CASSPHEKEQYF; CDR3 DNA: TGTGCCAGCAGCCCACATGAAAAAGAGCAGTACTTC
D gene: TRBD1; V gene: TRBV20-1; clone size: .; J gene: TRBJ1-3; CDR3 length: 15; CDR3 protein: CSASVQGASGNTIYF; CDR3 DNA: TGCAGTGCTAGCGTACAGGGGGCGAGTGGAAACACCATATATTTT
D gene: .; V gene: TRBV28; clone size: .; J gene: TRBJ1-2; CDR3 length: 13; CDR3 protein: CASSPGDDYGYTF; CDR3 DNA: TGTGCCAGCAGTCCAGGGGACGACTATGGCTACACCTTC
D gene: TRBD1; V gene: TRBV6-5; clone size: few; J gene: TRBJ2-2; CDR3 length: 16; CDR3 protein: CASSYSPTGDGGELFF; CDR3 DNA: TGTGCCAGCAGTTACTCTCCTACAGGGGATGGCGGGGAGCTGTTTTTT
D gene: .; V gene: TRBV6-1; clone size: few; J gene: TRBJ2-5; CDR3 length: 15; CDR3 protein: CASSEKRVPQETQYF; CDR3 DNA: TGTGCCAGCAGTGAGAAAAGGGTACCCCAAGAGACCCAGTACTTC
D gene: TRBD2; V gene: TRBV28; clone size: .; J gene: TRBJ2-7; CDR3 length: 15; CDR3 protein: CASSFGAGDRYEQYF; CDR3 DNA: TGTGCCAGCAGTTTCGGAGCGGGAGATCGGTACGAGCAGTACTTC
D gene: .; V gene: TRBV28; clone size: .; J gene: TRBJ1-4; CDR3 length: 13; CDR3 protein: CASSLRGNEKLFF; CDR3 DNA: TGTGCCAGCAGTTTGCGCGGGAATGAAAAACTGTTTTTT
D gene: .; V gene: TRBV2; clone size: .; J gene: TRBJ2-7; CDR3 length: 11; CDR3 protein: CASSSYYEQYF; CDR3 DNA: TGTGCCAGCAGTTCCTACTACGAGCAGTACTTC
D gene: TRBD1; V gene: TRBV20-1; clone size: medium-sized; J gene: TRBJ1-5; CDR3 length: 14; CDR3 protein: CSARGTGVRTPQHF; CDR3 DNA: TGCAGTGCTAGAGGGACAGGGGTTAGAACGCCCCAGCATTTT
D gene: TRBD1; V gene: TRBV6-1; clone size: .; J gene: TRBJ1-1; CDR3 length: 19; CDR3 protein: CASRLASGTGLVRNTEAFF; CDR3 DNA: TGTGCCAGCAGACTTGCTTCCGGGACAGGGTTGGTGAGGAACACTGAAGCTTTCTTT
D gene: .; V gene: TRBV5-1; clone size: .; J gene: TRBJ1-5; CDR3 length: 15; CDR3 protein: CASAIGVGVGQPQHF; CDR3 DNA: TGCGCCAGCGCTATCGGGGTCGGTGTTGGGCAGCCCCAGCATTTT